This TCR beta chain was obtained from a study of blood T cell repertoires in COVID-19. At the level of the study: Sites in the United States, Italy and Spain provided acute and convalescent COVID-19 samples. PBMCs, B-cell-depleted T cells, or T cells provided the cDNA or gDNA that made up the material.

There are 15 residues in the CDR3. CDR1 SEHNR and CDR2 FQNEAQ come from the germline V gene (reference sequence). With V trimmed by 5 bases and J by 4 bases, 9 bases remained unmatched. Per the study methods: Scientists estimated how many nucleated cells there were by amplifying reference gene primers. Sequencing used immunoSEQ multiplex PCR; TCRdb keeps in-frame clones, though not all of them. Clonal size and the V and J genes are those of that table, whereas D and trimming came from the DNA. Altogether approximately 31,000 clones are present, approximately 91% being singletons, with the ten largest covering roughly an eighth. This clone was counted once.

The sample comprised peripheral blood. V gene TRBV7-9 combines with J gene TRBJ1-1, with TRBD1 matching over 8 bases. This receptor was obtained from a human donor with active COVID-19. The donor label of this sample is uncertain. The chain's CDR3 is CASSRNRGRGTEAFF. CDR3 nucleotides: TGTGCCAGCAGCAGAAACAGGGGGAGGGGCACTGAAGCTTTCTTT.